Listed here are 26 T cell receptor beta chains from one sample, sequenced in a study of early T cells in non-severe SARS-CoV-2 infection (dated by TCRdb to the early 2020s). The library was produced with 5' RACE. Sequenced using a NextSeq 500. TCRdb passed the public sequencing reads through fastp at Q25 and MiXCR, retaining productive beta sequences. Rows merge per CDR3 protein into single entries with the most common DNA and genes. The sample contains about 60,000 distinct CDR3 sequences, less than 20% of them found a single time. 8.9% of the sample comes from the top ten. Sequences were derived from whole blood, sampled at baseline. All receptors come from an adult who was a healthcare worker with PCR-confirmed SARS-CoV-2 infection or an uninfected control (not recorded which).

Only a few counts were recorded for this clonotype. The rearrangement uses TRBV5-1 and TRBJ2-5, with TRBD2 matching over 11 bases. V lost 4 bases and J lost 0; bases outside the gene matches: 5. Germline V gene lookup returns CDR1 SGHRS and CDR2 YFSETQ. This CDR3 has 16 residues. CDR3 loop: CASSPRLAGNQETQYF. As DNA, the CDR3 is TGCGCCAGCAGCCCTAGACTAGCGGGAAACCAAGAGACCCAGTACTTC. Filled out from reference TRBV5-1 and TRBJ2-5, the complete variable domain reads KAGVTQTPRYLIKTRGQQVTLSCSPISGHRSVSWYQQTPGQGLQFLFEYFSETQRNKGNFPGRFSGRQFSNSRSEMNVSTLELGDSALYLCASSPRLAGNQETQYFGPGTRLLVL.

V is TRBV20-1 and J is TRBJ1-4; D perhaps matches TRBD1 (6 bases). The length of the CDR3 is 13 residues. V lost 6 bases and J 6 bases, leaving 14 bases between the germline ends. Germline CDR1 reads DFQATT; CDR2 reads SNEGSKA (reference sequence). CDR3 nucleotide sequence: TGCAGTGCATCCGGGACACTAGATGAAAAACTGTTTTTT. Amino acid sequence: CSASGTLDEKLFF.

The chain is built from TRBV4-1 and TRBJ1-3; D not certain. CDR1 and CDR2 (germline): MGHRA, YSYEKL. This CDR3 comprises 17 residues. V was pared by 1 base and J by 4 bases, with 17 bases between. The CDR3 DNA sequence: TGCGCCAGCAGCCAAGCAACCGGGCACCCGATCGGAAACACCATATATTTT. Translated, it gives CASSQATGHPIGNTIYF.

The genes are TRBV4-1 and TRBJ2-5; unclear D gene. This CDR3 has 13 amino acids. Germline CDR1 is MGHRA and CDR2 is YSYEKL. The V gene lost 2 bases and the J gene lost 6 bases, with 10 bases spanning the gap. For the CDR3, the DNA is TGCGCCAGCAGCCAATCCGACGTGCAGACCCAGTACTTC. This codes for CASSQSDVQTQYF.

The chain joins TRBV27 to TRBJ1-5; D uncertain. This CDR3 spans 15 amino acids. CDR1 MNHEY and CDR2 SMNVEV come from the germline V gene (reference sequence). V gave up 5 bases and J gave up 5 bases, with 16 bases separating them. The CDR3 loop reads CASSLGGAGDQPQHF. Written as DNA, the CDR3 is TGTGCCAGCAGTCTCGGAGGTGCGGGCGATCAGCCCCAGCATTTT.

This clonotype occurred a few times. The gene calls are TRBV27 and TRBJ1-5; TRBD1 matches at 12 bases. The CDR3 runs to 17 residues. Germline loops: CDR1 MNHEY, CDR2 SMNVEV (reference sequence). J was trimmed by 2 bases and V by 5 bases; bases with no gene match: 7. The CDR3 is CASSPGQGAFGNQPQHF. The CDR3 DNA follows: TGTGCCAGCAGTCCGGGACAGGGGGCTTTTGGCAATCAGCCCCAGCATTTT.

This sequence joins TRBV29-1 and TRBJ2-7; 11 bases align to TRBD1. The CDR3 consists of 13 residues. The V and J ends lost 6 bases and 7 bases, in that order; junction bases with no gene match: 8. The germline gives CDR1 SQVTM, CDR2 ANQGSEA. The DNA of the CDR3 is TGCAGCGTCCCCGGGACAGGGGGAAGGGAGCAGTACTTC. Translated: CSVPGTGGREQYF.

This rearrangement joins TRBV6-1 to TRBJ1-5; D not resolved. CDR1 is MNHNS and CDR2 is SASEGT in the germline V gene. V lost 5 bases, J lost 7 bases, and 15 bases lay in between. The CDR3 is 14 residues long. CDR3 sequence (DNA): TGTGCCAGCAGTATTGACAAGACGGGCCAGCCCCAGCATTTT. It translates to CASSIDKTGQPQHF.

Turning to this clonotype: Given the absence of the conserved phenylalanine or tryptophan at the CDR3 end, a read error is likely. The gene calls are TRBV12-3 or TRBV12-4 and TRBJ2-2; 7 positions agree with TRBD1. The CDR3 totals 15 residues. Trimming removed 6 bases from V and 2 bases from J; junction bases left unmatched: 6. The CDR3 is CASRMGTANTGELFS. The DNA for the CDR3 is TGTGCCAGCAGGATGGGGACAGCCAACACCGGGGAGCTGTTTTCT.

DNA for the CDR3: TGCAGTGCTAGACTTCTTCTCGGGGGGCGCGGCTACACCTTC. Its translation is CSARLLLGGRGYTF. This chain links TRBV20-1 with TRBJ1-2; possible D gene TRBD1, 6 bases. CDR3 size: 14 residues. The germline V gene encodes CDR1 DFQATT and CDR2 SNEGSKA (reference sequence). V was pared by 2 bases and J by 8 bases, with 18 bases between.

The genes are TRBV30 and TRBJ2-3; D uncertain. Trimming cost V 0 bases and J 4 bases, with 5 bases left between them. Germline-derived CDR1 and CDR2 are GTSNPN and SVGIG (reference sequence). This CDR3 has 12 amino acids. The CDR3 reads CAWSVGPDTQYF. CDR3 nucleotides: TGTGCCTGGAGTGTAGGACCAGATACGCAGTATTTT.

The genes are TRBV6-2 or TRBV6-3 and TRBJ2-7; 7 nucleotides match TRBD1. CDR3 length equals 16 residues. The germline CDR1 and CDR2 sequences are MNHEY and SVGEGT. Unmatched junction bases numbered 8, after V lost 2 bases and J lost 1 base. The CDR3 here is CASSYPSRTGSYEQYF. CDR3 nucleotide sequence: TGTGCCAGCAGTTACCCCTCGCGGACAGGTTCCTACGAGCAGTACTTC.

This clonotype occurred many times. The gene calls are TRBV12-3 or TRBV12-4 and TRBJ2-7; 10 positions agree with TRBD2. The J segment lost 5 bases and the V segment lost 6 bases, leaving 10 bases of the junction unmatched. This CDR3 spans 15 amino acids. In DNA, the CDR3 is TGTGCCAGCAGAACTAGCGGGACAGTGTTACACGAGCAGTACTTC. Its translation: CASRTSGTVLHEQYF.

This clonotype has just a few counts. The chain employs TRBV7-9 and TRBJ2-2, with unresolved D. CDR3 size: 14 residues. CDR1 is SEHNR, CDR2 FQNEAQ, per germline (reference sequence). The V end was cut by 1 base, the J end by 4 bases, with 7 bases between. CDR3 in DNA: TGTGCCAGCAGCTTAGTATCTGGCACCGGGGAGCTGTTTTTT. Translating it yields CASSLVSGTGELFF.

The rearrangement uses TRBV7-9 and TRBJ2-7, with TRBD1 matching over 7 bases. V shed 1 base and J 4 bases; nucleotides not matched to a gene: 1. This CDR3 has 13 amino acids. Germline CDR1 SEHNR, CDR2 FQNEAQ (reference sequence). For the CDR3, the DNA is TGTGCCAGCAGCTTAGGGACAGGATACGAGCAGTACTTC. It is translated as CASSLGTGYEQYF.

The V gene is TRBV20-1, the J gene TRBJ2-3; 9 nucleotides match TRBD1. The CDR3 length is 14 residues. Looked up from germline, CDR1 is DFQATT and CDR2 is SNEGSKA (reference sequence). Trimming at V came to 4 bases and at J to 4 bases, leaving 6 bases not matched to a gene. Here the CDR3 DNA reads TGCAGTGCTACTCCCGGGACAGGGTCAGATACGCAGTATTTT. Translating gives CSATPGTGSDTQYF.

This clonotype was seen a handful of times. The V gene is TRBV2, the J gene TRBJ2-7, with a weak D call TRBD2 (6 bases). The V and J ends lost 6 bases and 3 bases respectively, with 12 bases between them. The germline V gene encodes CDR1 SNHLY and CDR2 FYNNEI. The CDR3 totals 13 residues. The CDR3 loop is CASSRDFHYEQYF. The CDR3 DNA is TGTGCCAGCAGCCGGGACTTCCACTACGAGCAGTACTTC.

The rearrangement joins TRBV6-5 to TRBJ2-1, with 8 positions matching TRBD2. The CDR3 extends over 16 amino acids. CDR1 is MNHEY, CDR2 SVGAGI, per germline. V trimming: 0 bases; J trimming: 4 bases; junction bases outside the gene matches: 5. The CDR3, as DNA: TGTGCCAGCAGTTACTCGTATGCGGGAGGTTACAATGAGCAGTTCTTC. This codes for CASSYSYAGGYNEQFF.

This clonotype was counted at least ten times. The chain recombines TRBV28 with TRBJ1-4, with unresolved D. Deletions cut 6 bases from V and 4 bases from J, with 12 bases between. CDR3 size: 14 residues. Germline V gives CDR1 MDHEN, CDR2 SYDVKM. This CDR3 is CASRVPANNEKLFF. CDR3 coding DNA: TGTGCCAGCAGAGTCCCAGCAAATAATGAAAAACTGTTTTTT. Full variable domain (outside the CDR3, taken from reference TRBV28 and TRBJ1-4): DVKVTQSSRYLVKRTGEKVFLECVQDMDHENMFWYRQDPGLGLRLIYFSYDVKMKEKGDIPEGYSVSREKKERFSLILESASTNQTSMYLCASRVPANNEKLFFGSGTQLSVL.

Only a few counts were recorded for this clonotype. The chain is built from TRBV7-2 and TRBJ2-3; TRBD2 might be the D (5 bases). V gave up 5 bases and J gave up 1 base, with 10 bases separating them. The CDR3 length is 14 residues. The V gene's germline CDR1 is SGHTA and CDR2 FQGNSA. CDR3 loop: CASSQGLGTDTQYF. The CDR3 DNA follows: TGTGCCAGCAGCCAAGGACTGGGCACAGATACGCAGTATTTT.

CDR3 sequence (DNA): TGTGCCAGCAGCTGGGCCGGCGGGGAGCTGTTTTTT. Protein sequence: CASSWAGGELFF. The rearrangement joins TRBV12-3 or TRBV12-4 to TRBJ2-2; D remains ambiguous. The CDR3 consists of 12 residues. Between the trimmed V and J ends, which lost 6 bases and 7 bases, there was a span of 9 bases.

This clonotype was seen a few times. The chain carries TRBV20-1 and TRBJ2-7; 7 bases line up with TRBD2. Looked up from germline, CDR1 is DFQATT and CDR2 is SNEGSKA (reference sequence). CDR3 size: 10 residues. V lost 6 bases and J lost 11; bases outside the gene matches: 7. The CDR3 DNA sequence: TGCAGTGCCCATAGGGAGGGAGAGTACTTC. Translating gives CSAHREGEYF.

This sequence joins TRBV10-3 and TRBJ1-5, with D possibly matching TRBD1 (6 bases). V was cut by 3 bases and J by 7 bases, with 13 bases left in between. CDR1 is ENHRY and CDR2 is SYGVKD in the germline V gene. The CDR3 contains 14 residues. CDR3 sequence reads: CAISEQGQGQPQHF. CDR3 DNA sequence: TGTGCCATCAGTGAACAGGGTCAGGGGCAGCCCCAGCATTTT.

There are a few counts of this clonotype. V gene TRBV19 combines with J gene TRBJ1-2, with D possibly matching TRBD1 (6 bases). The CDR3 is 15 residues long. CDR1 and CDR2 from the germline V gene are LNHDA and SQIVND (reference sequence). V shed 3 bases and J shed 0 bases, with 11 bases lying between them. The CDR3 region has the DNA TGTGCCAGTAGTATGCGGGACACTTCTAACTATGGCTACACCTTC. Protein product: CASSMRDTSNYGYTF.

This clonotype occurred a few times. The chain couples TRBV5-5 to TRBJ2-3; D unclear. Trimming stripped 0 bases from V and 0 bases from J, with 5 bases between. The CDR3 length is 14 residues. The germline V gene has CDR1 SGHKS and CDR2 YYEKEE (reference sequence). The CDR3 DNA follows: TGTGCCAGCAGCTTGGCCGGTAGCACAGATACGCAGTATTTT. It translates to CASSLAGSTDTQYF.

The rearrangement joins TRBV7-9 to TRBJ1-4; perhaps TRBD1 as D (5 bases). V was shortened by 1 base and J by 8 bases, with 14 bases between the two germline ends. CDR1 is SEHNR and CDR2 is FQNEAQ in the germline V gene (reference sequence). This CDR3 contains 15 residues. The CDR3, as DNA: TGTGCCAGCAGCTTAGTGGACGGGGGTAGCGAAAAACTGTTTTTT. It encodes CASSLVDGGSEKLFF.